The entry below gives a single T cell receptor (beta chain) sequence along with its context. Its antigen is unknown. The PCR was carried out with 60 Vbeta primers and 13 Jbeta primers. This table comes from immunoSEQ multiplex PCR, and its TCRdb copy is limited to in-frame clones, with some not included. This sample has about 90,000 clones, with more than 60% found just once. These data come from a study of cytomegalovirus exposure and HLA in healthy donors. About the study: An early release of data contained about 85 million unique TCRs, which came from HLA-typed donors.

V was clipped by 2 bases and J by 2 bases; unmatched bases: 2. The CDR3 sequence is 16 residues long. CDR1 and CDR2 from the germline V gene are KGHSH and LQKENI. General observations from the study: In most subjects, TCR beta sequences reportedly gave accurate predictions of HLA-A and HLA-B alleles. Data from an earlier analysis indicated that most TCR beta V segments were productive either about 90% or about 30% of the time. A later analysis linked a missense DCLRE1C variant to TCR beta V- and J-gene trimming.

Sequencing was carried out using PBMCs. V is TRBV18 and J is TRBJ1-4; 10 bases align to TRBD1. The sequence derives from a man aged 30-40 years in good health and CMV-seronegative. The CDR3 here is CASSPGTGATNEKLFF. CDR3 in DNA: TGTGCCAGCTCACCAGGGACAGGGGCGACTAATGAAAAACTGTTTTTT.